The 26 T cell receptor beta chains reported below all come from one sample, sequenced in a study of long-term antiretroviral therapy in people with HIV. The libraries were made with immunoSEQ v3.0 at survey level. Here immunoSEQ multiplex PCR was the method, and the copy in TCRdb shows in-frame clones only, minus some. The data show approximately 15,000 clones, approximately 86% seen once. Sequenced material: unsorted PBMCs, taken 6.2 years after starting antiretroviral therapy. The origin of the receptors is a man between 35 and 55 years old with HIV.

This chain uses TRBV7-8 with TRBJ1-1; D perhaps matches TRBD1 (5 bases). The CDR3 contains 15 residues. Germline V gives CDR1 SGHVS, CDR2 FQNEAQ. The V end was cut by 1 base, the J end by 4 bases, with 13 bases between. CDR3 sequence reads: CASSLDGREGTEAFF. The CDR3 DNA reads TGTGCCAGCAGCTTAGACGGCAGGGAGGGCACTGAAGCTTTCTTT.

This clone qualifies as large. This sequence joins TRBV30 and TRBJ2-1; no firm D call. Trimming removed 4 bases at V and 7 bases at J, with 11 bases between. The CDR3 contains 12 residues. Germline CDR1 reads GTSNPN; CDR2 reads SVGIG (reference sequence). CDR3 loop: CAWKVVENEQFF. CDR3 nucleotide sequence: TGTGCCTGGAAAGTGGTCGAAAATGAGCAGTTCTTC.

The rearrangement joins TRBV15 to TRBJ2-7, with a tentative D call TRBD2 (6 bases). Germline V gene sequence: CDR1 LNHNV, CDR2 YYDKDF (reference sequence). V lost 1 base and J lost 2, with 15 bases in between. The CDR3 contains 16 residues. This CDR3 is CATSRGQGGTTYEQYF. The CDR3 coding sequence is TGTGCCACCAGCAGAGGTCAGGGCGGGACCACCTACGAGCAGTACTTC.

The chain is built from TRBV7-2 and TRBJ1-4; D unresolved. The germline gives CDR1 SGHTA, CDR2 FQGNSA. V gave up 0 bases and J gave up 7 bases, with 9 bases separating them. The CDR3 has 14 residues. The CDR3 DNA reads TGTGCCAGCAGCTTAGCCGCCTCTGGTGAAAAACTGTTTTTT. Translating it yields CASSLAASGEKLFF.

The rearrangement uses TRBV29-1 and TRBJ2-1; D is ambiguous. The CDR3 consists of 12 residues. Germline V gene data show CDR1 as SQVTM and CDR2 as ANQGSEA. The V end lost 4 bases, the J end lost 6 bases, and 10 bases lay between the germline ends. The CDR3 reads CSVGSNLNEQFF. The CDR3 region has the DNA TGCAGCGTTGGGTCGAACCTCAATGAGCAGTTCTTC.

The chain's CDR3 is CASSAHTGPASNQPQHF. CDR3 sequence (DNA): TGTGCCAGCAGCGCGCACACAGGGCCCGCTAGCAATCAGCCCCAGCATTTT. The gene calls are TRBV7-8 and TRBJ1-5; possibly TRBD1 for D (6 bases). Per the germline V gene, CDR1 is SGHVS and CDR2 is FQNEAQ. The CDR3 loop spans 17 amino acids. Trimming took 5 bases from V and 0 from J, leaving 17 bases between them.

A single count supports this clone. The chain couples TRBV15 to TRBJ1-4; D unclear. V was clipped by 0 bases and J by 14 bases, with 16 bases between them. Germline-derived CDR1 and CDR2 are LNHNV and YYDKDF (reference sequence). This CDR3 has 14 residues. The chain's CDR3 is CATSRETSMKSLFF. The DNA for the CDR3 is TGTGCCACCAGCAGAGAGACGTCCATGAAGAGTCTGTTTTTT.

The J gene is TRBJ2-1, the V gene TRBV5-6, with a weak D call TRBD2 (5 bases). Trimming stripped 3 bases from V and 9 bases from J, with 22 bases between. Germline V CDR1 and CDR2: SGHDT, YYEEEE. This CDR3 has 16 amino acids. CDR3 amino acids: CASSSGLPSASGEQFF. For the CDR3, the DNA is TGTGCCAGCAGCTCCGGACTCCCCTCGGCATCGGGTGAGCAGTTCTTC.

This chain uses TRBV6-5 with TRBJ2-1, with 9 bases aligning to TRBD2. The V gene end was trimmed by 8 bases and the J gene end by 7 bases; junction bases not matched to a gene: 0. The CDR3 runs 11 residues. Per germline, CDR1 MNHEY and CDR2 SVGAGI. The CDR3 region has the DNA TGTGCCAGCCTAGCGGGGAATGAGCAGTTCTTC. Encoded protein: CASLAGNEQFF.

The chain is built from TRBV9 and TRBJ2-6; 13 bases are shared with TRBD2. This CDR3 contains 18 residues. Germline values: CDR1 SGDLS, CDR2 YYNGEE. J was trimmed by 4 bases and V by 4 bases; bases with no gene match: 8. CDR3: CASSLRTSGSTGANVLTF. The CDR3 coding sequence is TGTGCCAGCAGCCTGCGGACTAGCGGGAGTACCGGGGCCAACGTCCTGACTTTC.

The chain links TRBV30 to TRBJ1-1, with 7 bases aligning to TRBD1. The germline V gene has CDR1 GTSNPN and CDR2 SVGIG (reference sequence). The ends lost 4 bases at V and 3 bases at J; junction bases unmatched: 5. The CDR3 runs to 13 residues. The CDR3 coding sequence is TGTGCCTGGAATGGACAGGACGACACTGAAGCTTTCTTT. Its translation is CAWNGQDDTEAFF.

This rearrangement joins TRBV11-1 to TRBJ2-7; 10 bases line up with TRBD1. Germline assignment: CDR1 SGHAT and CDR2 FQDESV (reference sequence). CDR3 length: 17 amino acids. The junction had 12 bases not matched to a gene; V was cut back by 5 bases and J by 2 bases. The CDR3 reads CASSTKPSGTGAYEQYF. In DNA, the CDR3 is TGTGCCAGCAGCACTAAACCCTCCGGGACAGGGGCCTACGAGCAGTACTTC.

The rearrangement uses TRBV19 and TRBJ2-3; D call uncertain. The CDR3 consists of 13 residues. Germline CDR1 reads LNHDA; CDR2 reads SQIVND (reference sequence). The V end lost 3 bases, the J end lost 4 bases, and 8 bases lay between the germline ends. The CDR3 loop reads CASSIGGADTQYF. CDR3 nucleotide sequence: TGTGCCAGTAGTATCGGTGGGGCAGATACGCAGTATTTT.

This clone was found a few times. The CDR3 sequence is CASSPWGTGVPNEQYF. The CDR3 nucleotides read TGTGCCAGCAGTCCGTGGGGCACAGGGGTGCCCAACGAGCAGTACTTC. The chain employs TRBV28 and TRBJ2-7, with 7 nucleotides matching TRBD1. The CDR3 has 16 residues. Germline V gene data show CDR1 as MDHEN and CDR2 as SYDVKM. V was clipped by 5 bases and J by 5 bases; unmatched bases: 15.

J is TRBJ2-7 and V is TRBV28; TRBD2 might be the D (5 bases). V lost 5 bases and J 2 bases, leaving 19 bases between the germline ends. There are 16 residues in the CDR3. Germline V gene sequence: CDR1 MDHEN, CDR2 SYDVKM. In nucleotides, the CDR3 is TGTGCCAGCAGTCTCTCCCCTAGCATGGCTACCTACGAGCAGTACTTC. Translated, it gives CASSLSPSMATYEQYF. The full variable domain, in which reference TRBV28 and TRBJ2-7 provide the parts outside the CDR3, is DVKVTQSSRYLVKRTGEKVFLECVQDMDHENMFWYRQDPGLGLRLIYFSYDVKMKEKGDIPEGYSVSREKKERFSLILESASTNQTSMYLCASSLSPSMATYEQYFGPGTRLTVT.

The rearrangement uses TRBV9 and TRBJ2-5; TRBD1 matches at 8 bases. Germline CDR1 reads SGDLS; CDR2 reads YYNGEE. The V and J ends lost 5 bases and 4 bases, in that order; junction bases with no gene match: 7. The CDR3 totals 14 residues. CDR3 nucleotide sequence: TGTGCCAGCAGTGACAGGGGAAGGGGAGAGACCCAGTACTTC. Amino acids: CASSDRGRGETQYF.

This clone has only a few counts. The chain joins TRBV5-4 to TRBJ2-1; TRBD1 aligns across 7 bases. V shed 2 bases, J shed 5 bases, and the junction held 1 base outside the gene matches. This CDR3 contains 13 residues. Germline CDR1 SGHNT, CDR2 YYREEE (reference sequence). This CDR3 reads CASSFTGDNEQFF. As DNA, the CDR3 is TGTGCCAGCAGCTTCACAGGGGACAATGAGCAGTTCTTC.

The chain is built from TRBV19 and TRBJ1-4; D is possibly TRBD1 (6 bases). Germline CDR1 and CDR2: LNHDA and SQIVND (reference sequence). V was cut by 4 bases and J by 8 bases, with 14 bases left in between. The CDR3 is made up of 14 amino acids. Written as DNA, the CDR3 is TGTGCCAGTAGTACAACAGGGCAATTCGAAAAACTGTTTTTT. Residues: CASSTTGQFEKLFF.

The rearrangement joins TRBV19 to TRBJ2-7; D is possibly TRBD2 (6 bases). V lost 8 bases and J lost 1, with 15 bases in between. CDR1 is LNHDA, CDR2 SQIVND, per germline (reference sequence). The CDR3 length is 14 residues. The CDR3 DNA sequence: TGTGCCAGTCGACCGGGACTTTATTCCTACGAGCAGTACTTC. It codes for CASRPGLYSYEQYF.

For the CDR3, the DNA is TGTGCCAGCAGTTGGACTAGTCGAGTGGCCGGGGAGCTGTTTTTT. This codes for CASSWTSRVAGELFF. V and J are TRBV27 and TRBJ2-2; TRBD2 matches 7 bases. CDR3 length: 15 residues. J gave up 6 bases and V 4 bases, and 8 bases lay outside the gene matches. Germline loops: CDR1 MNHEY, CDR2 SMNVEV (reference sequence).

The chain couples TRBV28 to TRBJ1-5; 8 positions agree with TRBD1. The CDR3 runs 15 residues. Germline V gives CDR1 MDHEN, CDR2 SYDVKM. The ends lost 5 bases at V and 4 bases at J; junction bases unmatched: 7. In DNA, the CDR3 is TGTGCCAGCAGTCTACAAAGGACAGGGAATCAGCCCCAGCATTTT. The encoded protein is CASSLQRTGNQPQHF.

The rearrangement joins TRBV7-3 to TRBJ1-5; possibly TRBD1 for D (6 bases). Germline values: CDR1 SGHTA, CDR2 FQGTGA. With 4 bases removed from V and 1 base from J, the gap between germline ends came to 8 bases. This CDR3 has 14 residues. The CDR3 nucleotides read TGTGCCAGCAGCTACGGACAGAGCAATCAGCCCCAGCATTTT. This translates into CASSYGQSNQPQHF.

In nucleotides, the CDR3 is TGTGCCACCTCCTTGGGGGATCAGCCCCAGCATTTT. It is translated as CATSLGDQPQHF. The chain has TRBV6-6 and TRBJ1-5, with D maybe TRBD1 (5 bases). This CDR3 region has 12 residues. CDR1 MNHNY and CDR2 SVGAGI come from the germline V gene (reference sequence). V was trimmed by 10 bases and J by 5 bases, leaving 12 bases between them.

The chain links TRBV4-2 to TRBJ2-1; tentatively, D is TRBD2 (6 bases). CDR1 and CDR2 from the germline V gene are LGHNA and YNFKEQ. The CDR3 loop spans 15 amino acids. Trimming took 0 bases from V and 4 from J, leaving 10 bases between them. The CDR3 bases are TGTGCCAGCAGCCAAGATCCGGGAGTTTACAATGAGCAGTTCTTC. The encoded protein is CASSQDPGVYNEQFF.

The CDR3 region has the DNA TGCGCCAGCAGCCCGGACGGAAGGTACAATGAGCAGTTCTTC. It codes for CASSPDGRYNEQFF. The chain couples TRBV4-3 to TRBJ2-1; D gene uncertain. Germline CDR1 is LGHNA and CDR2 is YSLEER. This CDR3 spans 14 amino acids. The V and J ends lost 4 bases and 4 bases respectively, with 11 bases between them.

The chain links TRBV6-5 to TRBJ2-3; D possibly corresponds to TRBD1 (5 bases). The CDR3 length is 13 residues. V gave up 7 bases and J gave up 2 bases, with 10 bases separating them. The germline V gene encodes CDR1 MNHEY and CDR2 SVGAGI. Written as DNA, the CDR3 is TGTGCCAGCACCGAGACAGCCACAGATACGCAGTATTTT. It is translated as CASTETATDTQYF.